A single sample gave rise to the 18 T cell receptor beta chains below, sequenced in a study of response to subunit inactivated influenza vaccine. MiXCR was run by TCRdb on the RT-PCR reads, yielding one entry per CDR3 protein. In the table there are approximately 530,000 distinct CDR3 sequences, about 8% of which are singletons. The source was PBMCs from blood, collected around 25 months after vaccination. Every receptor here comes from a man between 50 and 69 years old who received an inactivated influenza vaccine.

The gene calls are TRBV15 and TRBJ2-6, with D tentatively TRBD1 (6 bases). The length of the CDR3 is 18 residues. Germline CDR1 reads LNHNV; CDR2 reads YYDKDF (reference sequence). With 0 bases removed from V and 1 base from J, the gap between germline ends came to 13 bases. CDR3 loop: CATSREQGKVSGANVLTF. CDR3 bases: TGTGCCACCAGCAGAGAACAGGGAAAGGTTTCTGGGGCCAACGTCCTGACTTTC. Complete variable domain (other parts from reference TRBV15 and TRBJ2-6): DAMVIQNPRYQVTQFGKPVTLSCSQTLNHNVMYWYQQKSSQAPKLLFHYYDKDFNNEADTPDNFQSRRPNTSFCFLDIRSPGLGDTAMYLCATSREQGKVSGANVLTFGAGSRLTVL.

Only a few counts were recorded for this clonotype. The chain links TRBV5-1 to TRBJ2-3, with D maybe TRBD2 (6 bases). The CDR3 spans 14 residues. The V end lost 3 bases, the J end lost 5 bases, and 13 bases lay between the germline ends. CDR1 SGHRS and CDR2 YFSETQ come from the germline V gene. Here the CDR3 reads CASSSPGRRDTQYF. CDR3 DNA sequence: TGCGCCAGCAGCTCACCGGGGAGGAGAGATACGCAGTATTTT.

The sample holds a few counts of this clonotype. The chain is built from TRBV5-1 and TRBJ2-1; D is perhaps TRBD2 (7 bases). The V gene lost 0 bases and the J gene lost 8 bases, with 18 bases spanning the gap. The CDR3 runs 16 residues. The germline V gene has CDR1 SGHRS and CDR2 YFSETQ. The CDR3 DNA follows: TGCGCCAGCAGCTTGGACCGGGGGGCCCCATTTGATGAGCAGTTCTTC. Amino acids: CASSLDRGAPFDEQFF.

This clonotype was recorded many times. This sequence joins TRBV18 and TRBJ2-2; the D is unclear. Trimming stripped 2 bases from V and 7 bases from J, with 5 bases between. Per the germline V gene, CDR1 is KGHSH and CDR2 is LQKENI. CDR3 size: 12 residues. The CDR3 loop reads CASSPVVGELFF. CDR3 bases: TGTGCCAGCTCACCAGTGGTCGGGGAGCTGTTTTTT.

This clonotype turned up a few times. This chain joins TRBV9 and TRBJ1-6, with D uncertain. The germline V gene has CDR1 SGDLS and CDR2 YYNGEE. Trimming pared 0 bases from V and 7 bases from J, leaving 8 bases between. The CDR3 totals 14 residues. The CDR3 loop reads CASSVAWRNSPLHF. The CDR3 DNA sequence: TGTGCCAGCAGCGTAGCCTGGCGCAATTCACCCCTCCACTTT. The complete variable domain, with remaining parts taken from reference TRBV9 and TRBJ1-6, reads DSGVTQTPKHLITATGQRVTLRCSPRSGDLSVYWYQQSLDQGLQFLIQYYNGEERAKGNILERFSAQQFPDLHSELNLSSLELGDSALYFCASSVAWRNSPLHFGNGTRLTVT.

This clonotype turned up a few times. V gene TRBV6-1 combines with J gene TRBJ2-1, with TRBD2 matching 7 bases. Looked up from germline, CDR1 is MNHNS and CDR2 is SASEGT. V lost 5 bases and J lost 7; bases outside the gene matches: 11. CDR3 length: 15 residues. CDR3 sequence: CASSPGLEGLNEQFF. The CDR3 bases are TGTGCCAGCAGTCCAGGACTAGAGGGCCTTAATGAGCAGTTCTTC.

This clonotype was observed a few times. The gene calls are TRBV6-5 and TRBJ2-7; tentative D call: TRBD1 (6 bases). The CDR3 consists of 12 residues. Germline loops: CDR1 MNHEY, CDR2 SVGAGI. V was shortened by 6 bases and J by 6 bases, with 12 bases between the two germline ends. DNA of the CDR3: TGTGCCAGCAGCAGGGGAGTCGGCGAGCAGTACTTC. Its protein product is CASSRGVGEQYF.

This clonotype was detected ten times or more. The chain combines TRBV10-2 with TRBJ2-2, with a tentative D call TRBD1 (6 bases). Trimming stripped 2 bases from V and 5 bases from J, with 12 bases between. CDR1 and CDR2 (germline): WSHSY, SAAADI. The CDR3 has 15 residues. The CDR3 region has the DNA TGCGCCAGCAGTGAGATTGTACAGGGTACCGGGGAGCTGTTTTTT. This gives the protein CASSEIVQGTGELFF.

J is TRBJ1-5 and V is TRBV7-9; no definite D call. The germline gives CDR1 SEHNR, CDR2 FQNEAQ (reference sequence). The CDR3 consists of 15 residues. Trimming removed 3 bases from V and 2 bases from J, with 11 bases in between. CDR3 in amino acids: CASSLDADRNQPQHF. CDR3 coding DNA: TGTGCCAGCAGCTTGGACGCTGACCGCAATCAGCCCCAGCATTTT.

V and J are TRBV15 and TRBJ2-3; weak D call: TRBD2 (5 bases). The CDR3 sequence is 17 residues long. The germline V gene has CDR1 LNHNV and CDR2 YYDKDF (reference sequence). The V end lost 0 bases, the J end lost 0 bases, and 13 bases lay between the germline ends. The CDR3 loop is CATSRDRGGFSTDTQYF. As DNA, the CDR3 is TGTGCCACCAGCAGAGATCGAGGAGGATTTAGCACAGATACGCAGTATTTT.

The rearrangement joins TRBV5-1 to TRBJ2-7; D unresolved. The CDR3 loop spans 15 amino acids. Germline V gene data show CDR1 as SGHRS and CDR2 as YFSETQ. V was pared by 0 bases and J by 3 bases, with 13 bases between. This CDR3 reads CASSLAPGSGYEQYF. The CDR3 DNA reads as TGCGCCAGCAGCTTGGCTCCAGGTTCGGGCTACGAGCAGTACTTC. The full variable domain, rest sourced from reference TRBV5-1 and TRBJ2-7, is KAGVTQTPRYLIKTRGQQVTLSCSPISGHRSVSWYQQTPGQGLQFLFEYFSETQRNKGNFPGRFSGRQFSNSRSEMNVSTLELGDSALYLCASSLAPGSGYEQYFGPGTRLTVT.

This rearrangement joins TRBV7-8 to TRBJ1-4, with D uncertain. V was shortened by 1 base and J by 12 bases, with 12 bases between the two germline ends. CDR1 SGHVS and CDR2 FQNEAQ come from the germline V gene. The CDR3 is 13 residues long. The CDR3 here is CASSLGGSRELFF. In DNA form, the CDR3 reads TGTGCCAGCAGCTTAGGCGGGTCGAGGGAACTGTTTTTT.

The J gene is TRBJ2-3, the V gene TRBV29-1; 7 bases match TRBD2. CDR3 size: 15 residues. The V gene's germline CDR1 is SQVTM and CDR2 ANQGSEA. The trim removed 6 bases at V and 0 bases at J, leaving 9 bases unmatched. CDR3 in DNA: TGCAGCGTGGGGATAGCGGGTACTAGCACAGATACGCAGTATTTT. This translates into CSVGIAGTSTDTQYF.

The chain recombines TRBV7-9 with TRBJ2-2, with a weak D call TRBD1 (5 bases). Germline CDR1 and CDR2: SEHNR and FQNEAQ (reference sequence). Trimming stripped 4 bases from V and 0 bases from J, with 12 bases between. The CDR3 covers 16 residues. Written as DNA, the CDR3 is TGTGCCAGCAGCTACGGACAATACGCGAACACCGGGGAGCTGTTTTTT. It specifies CASSYGQYANTGELFF.

This clonotype was seen more than once but under ten times. The chain is built from TRBV7-9 and TRBJ1-4; no clear D gene. The CDR3 spans 14 residues. From germline, CDR1 is SEHNR and CDR2 FQNEAQ (reference sequence). Trimming took off 3 bases at V and 8 bases at J, with 13 bases between the two ends. In nucleotides, the CDR3 is TGTGCCAGCAGCTTTTCCGAAGGGCAGGAAAAACTGTTTTTT. It encodes CASSFSEGQEKLFF.

This clonotype was picked up a small number of times. The V and J genes are TRBV2 and TRBJ1-1; D ambiguous. CDR3 size: 14 residues. With 7 bases removed from V and 1 base from J, the gap between germline ends came to 13 bases. From germline, CDR1 is SNHLY and CDR2 FYNNEI. The CDR3 DNA reads TGTGCCAGCACCGGGCTCGGGGAGAACACTGAAGCTTTCTTT. Residues: CASTGLGENTEAFF.

This clonotype was counted ten times or more. This chain uses TRBV4-2 with TRBJ2-3; 9 nucleotides align to TRBD1. The CDR3 runs 18 residues. CDR1 LGHNA and CDR2 YNFKEQ come from the germline V gene. J gave up 1 base and V 4 bases, and 12 bases lay outside the gene matches. The CDR3 sequence is CASSPSTGTGTRTDTQYF. CDR3 DNA sequence: TGTGCCAGCAGCCCATCGACCGGGACAGGGACCCGCACAGATACGCAGTATTTT.

The CDR3 region has the DNA TGTGCCACCCGGACAGTGGTTGAAGCTTTCTTT. Its protein is CATRTVVEAFF. The rearrangement joins TRBV28 to TRBJ1-1; D is perhaps TRBD1 (6 bases). The germline V gene encodes CDR1 MDHEN and CDR2 SYDVKM. Trimming cost V 10 bases and J 7 bases, with 13 bases left between them. This CDR3 comprises 11 residues.